Detailed here is one T cell receptor beta chain. Its antigen is currently unknown. The source of the sample is a study of cytomegalovirus exposure and HLA in healthy donors. The study's findings and limits: Sequencing artifact likely explains a cluster of highly shared sequence variants. CMV serostatus was the sole immune exposure information available.

This PCR relied on a set of 60 Vbeta primers and 13 Jbeta primers. Here immunoSEQ multiplex PCR was the method, and the copy in TCRdb shows in-frame clones only, minus some. The data hold approximately 190,000 clones, with 65% to 85% observed a single time. Germline loops: CDR1 SGHKS, CDR2 YYEKEE (reference sequence). The CDR3 has 16 residues. The V end lost 3 bases, the J end lost 0 bases, and 15 bases lay between the germline ends. The rearrangement links TRBV5-5 to TRBJ1-1; weak D call: TRBD1 (5 bases). The specimen was PBMCs. This sequence was found in a man in his fifties in good health and CMV-seronegative. CDR3 amino acids: CASSSDTFKMNTEAFF. For the CDR3, the DNA is TGTGCCAGCAGCTCGGACACCTTCAAGATGAACACTGAAGCTTTCTTT.